The 19 T cell receptor beta chains given below trace back to one sample, sequenced in a study of cytomegalovirus exposure and HLA in healthy donors. This PCR relied on a set of 60 Vbeta primers and 13 Jbeta primers. Sequencing used immunoSEQ multiplex PCR; TCRdb keeps in-frame clones, though not all of them. Seen here are about 90,000 clones, approximately 84% observed once, and the top ten hold under 2.5%. Material for sequencing was PBMCs. The source of these receptors is a young man in good health and CMV-seronegative.

This chain links TRBV29-1 with TRBJ1-1; TRBD1 aligns across 7 bases. Germline V gene sequence: CDR1 SQVTM, CDR2 ANQGSEA. CDR3 length equals 13 residues. V lost 7 bases, J lost 3 bases, and 8 bases stayed unmatched. The CDR3 reads CSAATQGYTEAFF. The CDR3 region has the DNA TGCAGCGCGGCAACACAGGGGTACACTGAAGCTTTCTTT.

The CDR3 DNA reads as TGTGCCAGCAGTTCGGTGTATGGCTACACCTTC. As protein: CASSSVYGYTF. The V call is TRBV28, the J call TRBJ1-2; D is ambiguous. The CDR3 extends over 11 amino acids. The germline CDR1 and CDR2 sequences are MDHEN and SYDVKM. Trimming took off 4 bases at V and 5 bases at J, with 5 bases between the two ends.

This chain uses TRBV19 with TRBJ2-6, with 8 bases that match TRBD1. The CDR3 length is 17 residues. The ends lost 6 bases at V and 1 base at J; junction bases unmatched: 8. CDR1 is LNHDA, CDR2 SQIVND, per germline (reference sequence). DNA for the CDR3: TGTGCCAGTAGCCCCGGGACAGGAAGGTCTGGGGCCAACGTCCTGACTTTC. This sequence encodes CASSPGTGRSGANVLTF.

The V gene is TRBV10-2, the J gene TRBJ2-7, with D tentatively TRBD1 (6 bases). Germline values: CDR1 WSHSY, CDR2 SAAADI. Between the trimmed V and J ends, which lost 1 base and 3 bases, there was a span of 28 bases. The CDR3 has 20 residues. The CDR3 nucleotides read TGCGCCAGCAGTGAGTTTCTTGCGACAGGATCCCTGCCTGACCTCTACGAGCAGTACTTC. This encodes CASSEFLATGSLPDLYEQYF.

The chain couples TRBV9 to TRBJ2-5; the D is unclear. V was clipped by 0 bases and J by 2 bases, with 8 bases between them. Germline assignment: CDR1 SGDLS and CDR2 YYNGEE. This CDR3 region has 14 residues. The CDR3 loop reads CASSVGGVQETQYF. CDR3 bases: TGTGCCAGCAGCGTAGGCGGAGTACAAGAGACCCAGTACTTC.

The V and J genes are TRBV7-2 and TRBJ2-3; 9 bases are shared with TRBD2. This CDR3 is built from 18 residues. With V trimmed by 0 bases and J by 4 bases, 11 bases remained unmatched. CDR1 and CDR2 from the germline V gene are SGHTA and FQGNSA. The CDR3 DNA is TGTGCCAGCAGCTTAGCTTTTAGGGCTAGCGGGATTCCAGATACGCAGTATTTT. Its translation: CASSLAFRASGIPDTQYF.

V gene TRBV27 combines with J gene TRBJ1-6, with 8 bases fitting TRBD1. V lost 7 bases to trimming and J lost 5 bases; unmatched junction nucleotides: 7. The CDR3 spans 15 residues. Germline loops: CDR1 MNHEY, CDR2 SMNVEV (reference sequence). In DNA form, the CDR3 reads TGTGCCAGCAACTACCGGGACAGGCATAATTCACCCCTCCACTTT. Translation gives CASNYRDRHNSPLHF.

The V and J genes are TRBV7-6 and TRBJ2-3, with 7 bases matching TRBD2. CDR3 size: 15 residues. Germline CDR1 SGHVS, CDR2 FNYEAQ. With V trimmed by 3 bases and J by 0 bases, 3 bases remained unmatched. CDR3 coding DNA: TGTGCCAGCAGCTTGGGGGGGACTAGCACAGATACGCAGTATTTT. Translation gives CASSLGGTSTDTQYF.

The chain uses TRBV6-6 and TRBJ2-7, with D possibly being TRBD2 (6 bases). The CDR3 has 13 amino acids. The V gene's germline CDR1 is MNHNY and CDR2 SVGAGI (reference sequence). The ends were cut back, 7 bases at V and 0 bases at J, with 10 bases in the middle. This CDR3 reads CASTRGSSYEQYF. The CDR3 DNA is TGTGCCAGCACCCGGGGGAGCTCCTACGAGCAGTACTTC.

The chain uses TRBV14 and TRBJ2-3; 7 nucleotides agree with TRBD2. The CDR3 covers 15 residues. Germline V gene lookup returns CDR1 SGHDN and CDR2 FVKESK. The V and J ends lost 5 bases and 0 bases, in that order; junction bases with no gene match: 5. The CDR3 bases are TGTGCCAGCAGCATCTCTAGCGGTAGCACAGATACGCAGTATTTT. Its protein is CASSISSGSTDTQYF.

This clone was seen a handful of times. The chain combines TRBV14 with TRBJ2-1; TRBD1 might be the D (6 bases). Germline values: CDR1 SGHDN, CDR2 FVKESK. The CDR3 sequence is 15 residues long. With 2 bases removed from V and 0 bases from J, the gap between germline ends came to 8 bases. The DNA of the CDR3 is TGTGCCAGCAGCCAACAGGGGAGCTCCTACAATGAGCAGTTCTTC. Translated, it gives CASSQQGSSYNEQFF.

This clone was recorded only once. The V and J genes are TRBV7-8 and TRBJ1-1; D might be TRBD1 (6 bases). Germline V CDR1 and CDR2: SGHVS, FQNEAQ. Trimming shortened V by 8 bases and J by 1 base, and 14 bases separated the two germline ends. This CDR3 has 14 amino acids. The CDR3 loop is CASLPGQTNTEAFF. CDR3 bases: TGTGCCAGCTTGCCTGGACAGACGAACACTGAAGCTTTCTTT.

With respect to this clone: The junction and the germline gene differ at one end; a read error may be behind it. V and J are TRBV5-6 and TRBJ1-1; 8 bases agree with TRBD1. The germline CDR1 and CDR2 sequences are SGHDT and YYEEEE. This CDR3 comprises 16 residues. The CDR3 loop reads CASRLDRAGVNTEAFF. The CDR3 DNA is TGTGCCAGCAGATTGGACAGGGCTGGAGTGAACACTGAAGCTTTCTTT.

This sequence joins TRBV2 and TRBJ2-5; 12 nucleotides agree with TRBD2. CDR3 length: 15 residues. Per germline, CDR1 SNHLY and CDR2 FYNNEI. The V and J ends lost 3 bases and 6 bases, in that order; junction bases with no gene match: 5. CDR3 DNA sequence: TGTGCCAGCAGTGATGGACTAGCGGGAAAAAAGACCCAGTACTTC. Translating it yields CASSDGLAGKKTQYF.

This clone has just a few counts. The chain recombines TRBV30 with TRBJ2-3; TRBD2 matches 8 bases. Germline-derived CDR1 and CDR2 are GTSNPN and SVGIG (reference sequence). CDR3 size: 16 residues. Trimming took 0 bases from V and 3 from J; bases not matched to a gene: 8. The CDR3 DNA follows: TGTGCCTGGAGTGTATGGACGGGAGGGCCAACAGATACGCAGTATTTT. The encoded protein is CAWSVWTGGPTDTQYF.

The chain joins TRBV25-1 to TRBJ1-5; TRBD1 matches 9 bases. Germline trimming cut 3 bases from V and 4 bases from J; bases unmatched to any gene: 7. This CDR3 has 16 residues. Per germline, CDR1 MGHDK and CDR2 SYGVNS. The CDR3 bases are TGTGCCAGCAGTGAGGACAGGGGAATCCCTAATCAGCCCCAGCATTTT. This translates into CASSEDRGIPNQPQHF.

The CDR3 nucleotides read TGCGCCAGCCACGATAGCGGGAGTTACAATGAGCAGTTCTTC. Amino acids: CASHDSGSYNEQFF. This chain joins TRBV5-1 and TRBJ2-1, with 9 bases fitting TRBD2. J lost 4 bases, V lost 7 bases, and 6 bases had no gene match. The CDR3 is 14 residues long. Germline V gene lookup returns CDR1 SGHRS and CDR2 YFSETQ.

V is TRBV28 and J is TRBJ2-5; 8 nucleotides line up with TRBD2. The V and J ends lost 6 bases and 2 bases, in that order; junction bases with no gene match: 5. The CDR3 has 14 residues. Germline V CDR1 and CDR2: MDHEN, SYDVKM. Here the CDR3 DNA reads TGTGCCAGCAGGGAAGCGGGAGCACAAGAGACCCAGTACTTC. Its protein product is CASREAGAQETQYF.

This clone appeared a single time. This chain uses TRBV6-1 with TRBJ1-3; D not resolved. There are 14 residues in the CDR3. Trimming left V 1 base short and J 3 bases short, with 7 bases between. The germline V gene has CDR1 MNHNS and CDR2 SASEGT. The CDR3 here is CASSEGPVGNTIYF. As DNA, the CDR3 is TGTGCCAGCAGTGAAGGGCCAGTTGGAAACACCATATATTTT.